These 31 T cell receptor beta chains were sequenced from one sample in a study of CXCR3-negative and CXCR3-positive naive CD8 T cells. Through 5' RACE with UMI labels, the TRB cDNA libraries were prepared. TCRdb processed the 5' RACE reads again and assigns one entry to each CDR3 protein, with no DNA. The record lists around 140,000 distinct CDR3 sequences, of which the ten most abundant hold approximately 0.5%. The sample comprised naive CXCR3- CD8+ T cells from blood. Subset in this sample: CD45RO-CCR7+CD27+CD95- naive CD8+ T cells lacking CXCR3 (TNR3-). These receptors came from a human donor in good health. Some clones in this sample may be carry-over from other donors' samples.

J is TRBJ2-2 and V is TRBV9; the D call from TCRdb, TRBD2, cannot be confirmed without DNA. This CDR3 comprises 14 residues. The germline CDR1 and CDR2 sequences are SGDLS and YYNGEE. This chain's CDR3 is CASEGLADTGELFF. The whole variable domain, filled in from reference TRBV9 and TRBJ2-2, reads DSGVTQTPKHLITATGQRVTLRCSPRSGDLSVYWYQQSLDQGLQFLIQYYNGEERAKGNILERFSAQQFPDLHSELNLSSLELGDSALYFCASEGLADTGELFFGEGSRLTVL.

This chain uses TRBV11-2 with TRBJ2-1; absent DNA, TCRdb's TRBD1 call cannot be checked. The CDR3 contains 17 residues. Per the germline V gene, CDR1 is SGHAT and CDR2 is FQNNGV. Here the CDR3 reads CASSPFPSGAAYNEQFF.

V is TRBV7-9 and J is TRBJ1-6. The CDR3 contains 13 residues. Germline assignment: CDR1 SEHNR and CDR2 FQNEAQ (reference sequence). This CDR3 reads CASSVTGEAPLHF.

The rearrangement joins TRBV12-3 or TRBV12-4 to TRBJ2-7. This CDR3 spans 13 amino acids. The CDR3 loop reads CASSLSSRHEQYF.

This CDR3 is CAISEGRNMNTEAFF. The chain recombines TRBV10-3 with TRBJ1-1. The CDR3 is 15 residues long. Germline V CDR1 and CDR2: ENHRY, SYGVKD.

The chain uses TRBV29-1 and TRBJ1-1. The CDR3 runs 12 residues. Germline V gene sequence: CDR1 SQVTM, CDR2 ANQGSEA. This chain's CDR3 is CSVLGGNTEAFF. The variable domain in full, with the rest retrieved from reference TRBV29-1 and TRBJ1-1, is SAVISQKPSRDICQRGTSLTIQCQVDSQVTMMFWYRQQPGQSLTLIATANQGSEATYESGFVIDKFPISRPNLTFSTLTVSNMSPEDSSIYLCSVLGGNTEAFFGQGTRLTVV.

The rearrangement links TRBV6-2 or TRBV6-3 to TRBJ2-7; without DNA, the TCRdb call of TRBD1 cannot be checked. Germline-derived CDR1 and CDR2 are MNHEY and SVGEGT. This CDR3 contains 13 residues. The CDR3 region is CASSRQDAYEQYF.

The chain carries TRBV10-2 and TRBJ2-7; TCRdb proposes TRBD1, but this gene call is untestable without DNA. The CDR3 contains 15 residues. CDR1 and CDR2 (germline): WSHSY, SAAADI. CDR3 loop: CASGGRTARVYEQYF.

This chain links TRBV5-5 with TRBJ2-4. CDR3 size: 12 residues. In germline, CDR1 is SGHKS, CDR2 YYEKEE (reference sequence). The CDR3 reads CASSLAGRRKYF.

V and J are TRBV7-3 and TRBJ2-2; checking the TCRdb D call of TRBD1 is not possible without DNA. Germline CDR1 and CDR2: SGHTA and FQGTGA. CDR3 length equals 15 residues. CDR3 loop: CASSITLGGSGELFF. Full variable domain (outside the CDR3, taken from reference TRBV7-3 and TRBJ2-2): GAGVSQTPSNKVTEKGKYVELRCDPISGHTALYWYRQSLGQGPEFLIYFQGTGAADDSGLPNDRFFAVRPEGSVSTLKIQRTERGDSAVYLCASSITLGGSGELFFGEGSRLTVL.

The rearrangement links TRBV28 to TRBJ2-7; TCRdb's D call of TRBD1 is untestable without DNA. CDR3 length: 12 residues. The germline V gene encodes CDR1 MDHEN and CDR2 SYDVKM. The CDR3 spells CASSSIRGEQYF.

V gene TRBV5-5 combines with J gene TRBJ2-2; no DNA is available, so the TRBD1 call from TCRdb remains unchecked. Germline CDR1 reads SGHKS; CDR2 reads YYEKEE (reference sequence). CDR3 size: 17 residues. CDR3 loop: CASSSLGQGFYTGELFF.

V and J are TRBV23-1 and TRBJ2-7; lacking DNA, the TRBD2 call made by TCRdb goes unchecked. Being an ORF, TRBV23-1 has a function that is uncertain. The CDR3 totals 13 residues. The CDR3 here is CASPSGGSYEQYF.

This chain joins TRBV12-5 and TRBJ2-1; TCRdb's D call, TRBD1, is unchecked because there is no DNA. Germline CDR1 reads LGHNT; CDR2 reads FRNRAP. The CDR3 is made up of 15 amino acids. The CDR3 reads CASGLYNRRQGEQFF.

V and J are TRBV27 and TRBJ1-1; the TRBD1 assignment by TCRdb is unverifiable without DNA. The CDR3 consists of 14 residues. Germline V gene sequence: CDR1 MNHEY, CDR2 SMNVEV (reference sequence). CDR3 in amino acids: CASSLSGGLTEAFF.

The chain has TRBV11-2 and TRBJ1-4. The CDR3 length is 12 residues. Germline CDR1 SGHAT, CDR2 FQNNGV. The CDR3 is CASSSWDEKLFF.

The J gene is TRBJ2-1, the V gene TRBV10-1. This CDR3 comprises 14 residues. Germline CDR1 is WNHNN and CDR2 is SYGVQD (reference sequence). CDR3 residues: CASSGVEPYNEQFF.

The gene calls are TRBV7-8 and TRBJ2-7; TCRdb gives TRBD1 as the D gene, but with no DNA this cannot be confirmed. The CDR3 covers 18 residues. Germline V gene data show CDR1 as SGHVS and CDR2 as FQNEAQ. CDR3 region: CASSLVPSAGGLTYEQYF.

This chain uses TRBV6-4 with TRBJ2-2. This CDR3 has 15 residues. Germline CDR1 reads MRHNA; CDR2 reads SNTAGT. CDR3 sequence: CASSEDPGDAGELFF.

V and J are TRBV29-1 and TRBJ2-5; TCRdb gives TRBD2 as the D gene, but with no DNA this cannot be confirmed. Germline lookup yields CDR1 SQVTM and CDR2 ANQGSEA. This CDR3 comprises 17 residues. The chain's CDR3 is CSVEVVAGGRGEETQYF.

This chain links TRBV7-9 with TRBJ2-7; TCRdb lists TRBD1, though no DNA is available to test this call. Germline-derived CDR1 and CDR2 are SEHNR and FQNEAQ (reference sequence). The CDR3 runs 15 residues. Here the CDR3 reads CASSLLQGVKDEQYF.

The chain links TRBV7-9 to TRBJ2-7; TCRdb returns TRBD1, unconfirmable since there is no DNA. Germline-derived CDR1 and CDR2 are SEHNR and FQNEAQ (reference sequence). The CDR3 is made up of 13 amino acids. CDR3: CASSIPGPYEQYF. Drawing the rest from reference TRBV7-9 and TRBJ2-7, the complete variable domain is DTGVSQNPRHKITKRGQNVTFRCDPISEHNRLYWYRQTLGQGPEFLTYFQNEAQLEKSRLLSDRFSAERPKGSFSTLEIQRTEQGDSAMYLCASSIPGPYEQYFGPGTRLTVT.

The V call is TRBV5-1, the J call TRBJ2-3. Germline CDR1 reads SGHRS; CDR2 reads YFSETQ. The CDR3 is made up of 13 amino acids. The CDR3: CASSSQSTDTQYF.

CDR3 protein: CTSSETLYEQYF. The rearrangement uses TRBV25-1 and TRBJ2-7. CDR3 size: 12 residues. Germline values: CDR1 MGHDK, CDR2 SYGVNS.

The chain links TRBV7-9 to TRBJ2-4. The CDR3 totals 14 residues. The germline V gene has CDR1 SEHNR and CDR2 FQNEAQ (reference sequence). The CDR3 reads CASSLALRAHIQYF.

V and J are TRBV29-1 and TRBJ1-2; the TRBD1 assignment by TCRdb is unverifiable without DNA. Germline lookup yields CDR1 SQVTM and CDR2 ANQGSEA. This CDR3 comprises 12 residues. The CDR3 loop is CSVETGGIDYTF. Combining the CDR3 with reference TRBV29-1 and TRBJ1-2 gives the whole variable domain SAVISQKPSRDICQRGTSLTIQCQVDSQVTMMFWYRQQPGQSLTLIATANQGSEATYESGFVIDKFPISRPNLTFSTLTVSNMSPEDSSIYLCSVETGGIDYTFGSGTRLTVV.

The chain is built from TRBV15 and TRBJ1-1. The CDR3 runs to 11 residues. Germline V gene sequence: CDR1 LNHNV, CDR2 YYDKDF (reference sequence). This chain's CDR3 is CATSGRAEAFF.

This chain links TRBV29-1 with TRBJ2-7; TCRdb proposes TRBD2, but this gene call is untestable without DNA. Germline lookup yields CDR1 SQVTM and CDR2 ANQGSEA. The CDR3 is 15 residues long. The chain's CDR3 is CSVELDYTSSYEQYF.

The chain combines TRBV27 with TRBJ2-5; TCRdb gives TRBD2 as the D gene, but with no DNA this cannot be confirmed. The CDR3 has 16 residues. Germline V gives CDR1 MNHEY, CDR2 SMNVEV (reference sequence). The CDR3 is CASSLYATIGAGTQYF.

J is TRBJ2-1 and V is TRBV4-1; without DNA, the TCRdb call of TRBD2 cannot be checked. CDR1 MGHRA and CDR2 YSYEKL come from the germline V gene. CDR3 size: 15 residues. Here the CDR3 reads CASSLTSGVYNEQFF.

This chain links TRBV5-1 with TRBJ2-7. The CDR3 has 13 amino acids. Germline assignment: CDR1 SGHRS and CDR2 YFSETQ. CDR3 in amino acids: CASSWTPSGEQYF.